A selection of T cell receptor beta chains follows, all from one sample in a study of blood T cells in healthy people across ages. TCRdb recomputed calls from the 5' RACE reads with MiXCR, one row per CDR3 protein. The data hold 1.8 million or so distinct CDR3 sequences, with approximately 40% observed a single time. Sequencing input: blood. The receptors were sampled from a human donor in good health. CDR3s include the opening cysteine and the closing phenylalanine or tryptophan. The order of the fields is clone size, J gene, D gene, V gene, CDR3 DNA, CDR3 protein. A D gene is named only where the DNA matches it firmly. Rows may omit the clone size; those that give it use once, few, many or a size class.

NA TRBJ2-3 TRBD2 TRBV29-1 TGCAGCGGATCGACTAGCGGGGGAACAGATACGCAGTATTTT CSGSTSGGTDTQYF
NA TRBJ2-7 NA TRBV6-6 TGTGCCAGCAGTTACAGTCCACCCTACGAGCAGTACTTC CASSYSPPYEQYF
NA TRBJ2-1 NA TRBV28 TGTGCCAGCAGTTTCAATCCGGGCAACTACAATGAGCAGTTCTTC CASSFNPGNYNEQFF
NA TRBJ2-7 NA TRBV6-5 TGTGCCAGCAGGCCACAGGGGAGGTCGTACGAGCAGTACTTC CASRPQGRSYEQYF
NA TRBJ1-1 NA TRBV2 TGTGCCAGCAGTGAGGCAGCGATGAACACTGAAGCTTTCTTT CASSEAAMNTEAFF
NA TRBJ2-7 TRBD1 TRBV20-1 TGCAGTGCTAGGAAGGGGACAGACTCCTACGAGCAGTACTTC CSARKGTDSYEQYF
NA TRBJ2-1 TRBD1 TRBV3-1 TGTGCCAGCAGCCAAGAACAGGGGTCCCTAGATCTCTCCTACAATGAGCAGTTCTTC CASSQEQGSLDLSYNEQFF
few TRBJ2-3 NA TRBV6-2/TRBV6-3 TGTGCCTGCAGTTCGCGAAGAGATACGCAGTATTTT CACSSRRDTQYF
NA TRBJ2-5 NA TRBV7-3 TGTGCCAGCAGTCCAGGAGGCAGAGTCGAGACCCAGTACTTC CASSPGGRVETQYF
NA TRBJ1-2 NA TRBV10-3 TGTGCCATCAGTGAGTCGAGGGCGGATGGGTATGGCTACACCTTC CAISESRADGYGYTF
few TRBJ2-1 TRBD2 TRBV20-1 TGCAGTGCTAGCTCCACTAGCGGGGGTTCCTACAATGAGCAGTTCTTC CSASSTSGGSYNEQFF
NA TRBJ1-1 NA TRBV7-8 TGTGCCAGCAGCTCGTTTAGGGGCACTGAAGCTTTCTTT CASSSFRGTEAFF
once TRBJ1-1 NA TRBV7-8 TGTGCCAGCAGAATGGGAGGGGGAAGGAACACTGAAGCTTTCTTT CASRMGGGRNTEAFF
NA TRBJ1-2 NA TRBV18 TGTGCCAGCTCACCAAGTAATGGCTACACCTTC CASSPSNGYTF
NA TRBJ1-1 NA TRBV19 TGTGCCAGTAGTATTCAGTCAATGAACACTGAAGCTTTCTTT CASSIQSMNTEAFF
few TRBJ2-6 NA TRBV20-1 TGCAGTGCTTCGGCGGGGGCAGGGAGCGGGGCCAACGTCCTGACTTTC CSASAGAGSGANVLTF
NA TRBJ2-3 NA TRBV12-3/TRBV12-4 TGTGCCAGCAGTATAACCTACCCAAGCGGAGATACGCAGTATTTT CASSITYPSGDTQYF
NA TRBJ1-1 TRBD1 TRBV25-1 TGTGCCAGCAGTGAATATTTTCCGGACAGGGGAAACGGTGAAGCTTTCTTT CASSEYFPDRGNGEAFF
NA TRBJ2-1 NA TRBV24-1 TGTGCCGACCTAGACGGGGGTACTTTCAGCGGTGAGCAGTTCTTC CADLDGGTFSGEQFF
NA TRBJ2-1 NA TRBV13 TGTGCCAGCAGCTTAGGGGACTCATCCAATGAGCAGTTCTTC CASSLGDSSNEQFF
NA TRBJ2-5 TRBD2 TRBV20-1 TGCAGTGCTAGACCTCCGACTAGCGGGGCAGAGACCCAGTACTTC CSARPPTSGAETQYF
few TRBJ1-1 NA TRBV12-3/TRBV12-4 TGTGCCAGCAGTTCCCGGGACTCCTATGAAGCTTTCTTT CASSSRDSYEAFF
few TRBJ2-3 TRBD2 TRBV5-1 TGCGCCAGCAGCGATCCCCGGGACTACCTGACAGATACGCAGTATTTT CASSDPRDYLTDTQYF